Presented here are 29 T cell receptor beta chains from one specimen sequenced in a study of T cells in Graves' hyperthyroidism and ophthalmopathy. What was amplified from RNA transcripts were TCR beta CDR3 regions. Initially, a first-round RT-PCR of the TCR CDR3 employed the HTBI primer set. TCRdb recomputed calls from the multiplex PCR reads with MiXCR, one row per CDR3 protein. Here the sample spans 360,000 or so distinct CDR3 sequences, approximately 16% being singletons. Sequencing was carried out using blood. These receptors originate from a woman in her fifties or sixties with Graves' ophthalmopathy.

This clonotype was found many times. The V gene is TRBV11-3, the J gene TRBJ2-7; 7 bases align to TRBD1. V trimming: 5 bases; J trimming: 6 bases; junction bases outside the gene matches: 7. This CDR3 comprises 13 residues. The V gene's germline CDR1 is SGHNT and CDR2 YENEEA. CDR3 DNA sequence: TGTGCCAGCAGCCTGACAGGGTTTGCCGAGCAGTACTTC. Its translation: CASSLTGFAEQYF.

This clonotype has only a few counts. The chain employs TRBV5-1 and TRBJ2-3, with 13 positions matching TRBD2. V shed 2 bases and J 4 bases; nucleotides not matched to a gene: 4. The germline CDR1 and CDR2 sequences are SGHRS and YFSETQ. The CDR3 loop spans 16 amino acids. CDR3 sequence (DNA): TGCGCCAGCAGCTTAGGACTAGCGGGAGATGCAGATACGCAGTATTTT. Residues: CASSLGLAGDADTQYF.

This clonotype was detected many times. The V gene is TRBV7-2, the J gene TRBJ2-3; D not certain. Per germline, CDR1 SGHTA and CDR2 FQGNSA. The CDR3 consists of 15 residues. Trimming shortened V by 0 bases and J by 3 bases, and 10 bases separated the two germline ends. CDR3 sequence: CASSLAHVRTDTQYF. The CDR3 DNA follows: TGTGCCAGCAGCTTAGCGCACGTCAGGACAGATACGCAGTATTTT.

This clonotype was counted at least ten times. This chain links TRBV30 with TRBJ1-5; D call uncertain. V gave up 2 bases and J gave up 8 bases, with 10 bases separating them. This CDR3 has 12 amino acids. In germline, CDR1 is GTSNPN, CDR2 SVGIG (reference sequence). In DNA form, the CDR3 reads TGTGCCTGGAGTCCCGGGAGAGAGCCCCAGCATTTT. It codes for CAWSPGREPQHF.

This clonotype was recorded many times. This sequence joins TRBV20-1 and TRBJ2-7; TRBD1 or TRBD2 may be the D gene (5 bases each). The CDR3 covers 13 residues. Germline CDR1 is DFQATT and CDR2 is SNEGSKA (reference sequence). V lost 1 base, J lost 2 bases, and 9 bases lay in between. The CDR3 nucleotides read TGCAGTGCTAGAGGGGACGTAACCTACGAGCAGTACTTC. This sequence encodes CSARGDVTYEQYF.

This clonotype has at least ten counts. This chain links TRBV2 with TRBJ2-1; D unresolved. Trimming shortened V by 7 bases and J by 7 bases, and 8 bases separated the two germline ends. The length of the CDR3 is 11 residues. The V gene's germline CDR1 is SNHLY and CDR2 FYNNEI. CDR3 protein: CASIIRNEQFF. In nucleotides, the CDR3 is TGTGCCAGCATAATTCGGAATGAGCAGTTCTTC.

The rearrangement uses TRBV2 and TRBJ2-2; D gene uncertain. Between the trimmed V and J ends, which lost 2 bases and 5 bases, there was a span of 6 bases. This CDR3 comprises 13 residues. CDR1 and CDR2 from the germline V gene are SNHLY and FYNNEI. In DNA, the CDR3 is TGTGCCAGCAGTGAAAGTCGGACCGGGGAGCTGTTTTTT. Protein product: CASSESRTGELFF.

The chain carries TRBV30 and TRBJ2-7; 7 positions agree with TRBD1. The CDR3 contains 13 residues. Germline V gene data show CDR1 as GTSNPN and CDR2 as SVGIG (reference sequence). After removal of 2 bases from V and 5 bases from J, the junction contained 6 bases not matched to a gene. The DNA for the CDR3 is TGTGCCTGGAGTACAGGGGTTTACGACGAGCAGTACTTC. The encoded protein is CAWSTGVYDEQYF.

This clonotype was counted many times. The chain has TRBV2 and TRBJ2-1; D is perhaps TRBD1 (6 bases). Between the trimmed V and J ends, which lost 3 bases and 10 bases, there was a span of 10 bases. Germline V gives CDR1 SNHLY, CDR2 FYNNEI. The CDR3 has 12 residues. As DNA, the CDR3 is TGTGCCAGCAGTGACCAGGGGTGGGAGCAGTTCTTC. Amino acid sequence: CASSDQGWEQFF. Filled out from reference TRBV2 and TRBJ2-1, the complete variable domain reads EPEVTQTPSHQVTQMGQEVILRCVPISNHLYFYWYRQILGQKVEFLVSFYNNEISEKSEIFDDQFSVERPDGSNFTLKIRSTKLEDSAMYFCASSDQGWEQFFGPGTRLTVL.

The V call is TRBV28, the J call TRBJ2-3; 8 nucleotides line up with TRBD2. Losses at the gene ends were 7 bases for V and 2 bases for J; bases not matched to a gene: 11. Germline CDR1 reads MDHEN; CDR2 reads SYDVKM. This CDR3 is 16 amino acids long. The CDR3 region is CASNVVSGSTTDTQYF. The CDR3 DNA is TGTGCCAGCAATGTTGTGAGCGGGAGCACCACAGATACGCAGTATTTT. Together with reference TRBV28 and TRBJ2-3, the CDR3 gives the full variable domain: DVKVTQSSRYLVKRTGEKVFLECVQDMDHENMFWYRQDPGLGLRLIYFSYDVKMKEKGDIPEGYSVSREKKERFSLILESASTNQTSMYLCASNVVSGSTTDTQYFGPGTRLTVL.

In its sample, this clonotype was seen many times. V gene TRBV2 combines with J gene TRBJ2-1; D unresolved. Germline lookup yields CDR1 SNHLY and CDR2 FYNNEI. This CDR3 has 15 amino acids. V gave up 6 bases and J gave up 0 bases, with 12 bases separating them. The CDR3 region has the DNA TGTGCCAGCAGACCTGACTCGAGCTCCTACAATGAGCAGTTCTTC. Translated: CASRPDSSSYNEQFF.

The chain joins TRBV20-1 to TRBJ2-5, with 7 nucleotides matching TRBD1. J gave up 2 bases and V 0 bases, and 9 bases lay outside the gene matches. The length of the CDR3 is 16 residues. CDR1 and CDR2 from the germline V gene are DFQATT and SNEGSKA (reference sequence). Here the CDR3 DNA reads TGCAGTGCTAGAGATCAGGGGGAGAGGCAACAAGAGACCCAGTACTTC. Protein sequence: CSARDQGERQQETQYF.

This clonotype was observed a few times. This chain uses TRBV12-3 or TRBV12-4 with TRBJ2-1, with 11 bases aligning to TRBD2. The J segment lost 2 bases and the V segment lost 4 bases, leaving 7 bases of the junction unmatched. CDR3 length equals 17 residues. CDR3 nucleotide sequence: TGTGCCAGCAGTTCACCTGAACTAGCGGGGGCCTACAATGAGCAGTTCTTC. Translation gives CASSSPELAGAYNEQFF.

This chain links TRBV13 with TRBJ2-1; D is ambiguous. CDR1 is PRHDT and CDR2 is FYEKMQ in the germline V gene (reference sequence). The CDR3 loop spans 17 amino acids. V was clipped by 1 base and J by 7 bases, with 20 bases between them. The CDR3 protein is CASSLAGVARLLNEQFF. In DNA form, the CDR3 reads TGTGCCAGCAGCTTAGCTGGGGTCGCCCGTCTACTGAATGAGCAGTTCTTC.

This clonotype was found many times. The chain couples TRBV20-1 to TRBJ2-5; D tentatively reads TRBD1 or TRBD2 (6 bases each). CDR1 DFQATT and CDR2 SNEGSKA come from the germline V gene (reference sequence). Trimming pared 6 bases from V and 5 bases from J, leaving 16 bases between. This CDR3 is 13 amino acids long. The DNA of the CDR3 is TGCAGTGCCCAGGGAAGGGGGGTGGAGACCCAGTACTTC. It translates to CSAQGRGVETQYF.

In its sample, this clonotype was seen many times. This chain's CDR3 is CASSPTSGRAGNEQFF. The DNA of the CDR3 is TGTGCCAGCAGTCCGACTAGCGGGAGGGCCGGCAATGAGCAGTTCTTC. V gene TRBV12-3 or TRBV12-4 combines with J gene TRBJ2-1, with 14 bases lining up with TRBD2. V shed 5 bases, J shed 6 bases, and the junction held 6 bases outside the gene matches. CDR3 length: 16 amino acids.

This clonotype was picked up a small number of times. The chain combines TRBV28 with TRBJ1-2; TRBD1 is a possible D gene (5 bases). CDR3 length: 16 residues. V was cut by 7 bases and J by 4 bases, with 22 bases left in between. Germline CDR1 is MDHEN and CDR2 is SYDVKM. CDR3 in amino acids: CASTLEGFVGGYGYTF. For the CDR3, the DNA is TGTGCCAGCACCCTAGAGGGGTTTGTGGGGGGCTATGGCTACACCTTC.

This clonotype was recorded a few times. The gene calls are TRBV7-2 and TRBJ2-1; D might be TRBD1 (5 bases). CDR1 and CDR2 from the germline V gene are SGHTA and FQGNSA. Trimming stripped 5 bases from V and 9 bases from J, with 14 bases between. This CDR3 is built from 13 residues. CDR3 amino acids: CASSERGTGEQFF. CDR3 DNA: TGTGCCAGCAGCGAAAGGGGTACTGGTGAGCAGTTCTTC.

With respect to this clonotype: A single base separates this from a much larger clone, so it may be a read error. The genes are TRBV20-1 and TRBJ2-3; 12 positions match TRBD2. This CDR3 region has 14 residues. After removal of 6 bases from V and 6 bases from J, the junction contained 7 bases not matched to a gene. The germline CDR1 and CDR2 sequences are DFQATT and SNEGSKA (reference sequence). The DNA for the CDR3 is TGCAGTGCACTGACTAGCGGGGGTTGGGATACGCAGTATTTT. Amino acids: CSALTSGGWDTQYF.

This clonotype was observed many times. The chain joins TRBV7-3 to TRBJ2-5; possibly TRBD1 or TRBD2 for D (6 bases each). Per the germline V gene, CDR1 is SGHTA and CDR2 is FQGTGA. The V gene lost 8 bases and the J gene lost 7 bases, with 14 bases spanning the gap. The CDR3 has 12 residues. Written as DNA, the CDR3 is TGTGCCAGCGGTTTCAAGGGGGGGACCCAGTACTTC. This sequence encodes CASGFKGGTQYF.

This clonotype was observed at least ten times. This chain connects TRBV7-2 to TRBJ1-2; 8 nucleotides agree with TRBD1. The germline CDR1 and CDR2 sequences are SGHTA and FQGNSA. The CDR3 runs to 13 residues. Germline trimming cut 3 bases from V and 8 bases from J; bases unmatched to any gene: 5. CDR3 nucleotides: TGTGCCAGCAGCTTGACAGGGGCCGAAGGCTACACCTTC. It translates to CASSLTGAEGYTF.

This clonotype was counted at least ten times. The chain recombines TRBV2 with TRBJ1-6; no clear D. The V gene's germline CDR1 is SNHLY and CDR2 FYNNEI. The CDR3 extends over 15 amino acids. V dropped 6 bases and J dropped 1 base, with 10 bases sitting between them. The CDR3 sequence: CASSATGSYNSPLHF. The CDR3, as DNA: TGTGCCAGCAGCGCCACTGGATCCTATAATTCACCCCTCCACTTT.

The V and J genes are TRBV29-1 and TRBJ2-7; possibly TRBD1 or TRBD2 for D (5 bases each). Trimming pared 8 bases from V and 1 base from J, leaving 27 bases between. CDR1 and CDR2 from the germline V gene are SQVTM and ANQGSEA. CDR3 size: 17 residues. CDR3 in amino acids: CSPVPWKRGSGSYEQYF. The CDR3 DNA sequence: TGCAGCCCCGTGCCGTGGAAAAGGGGCTCGGGGTCCTACGAGCAGTACTTC.

This clonotype was observed a few times. In nucleotides, the CDR3 is TGTGCCAGCAGCGTAAGCTGGAATTCACCCCTCCACTTT. Encoded protein: CASSVSWNSPLHF. V and J are TRBV9 and TRBJ1-6; D unresolved. CDR3 length: 13 residues. Germline values: CDR1 SGDLS, CDR2 YYNGEE. Trimming shortened V by 1 base and J by 7 bases, and 6 bases separated the two germline ends.

V usage is TRBV6-1 and J usage is TRBJ2-2, with 8 bases that match TRBD1. Germline V gene sequence: CDR1 MNHNS, CDR2 SASEGT. The CDR3 runs 13 residues. After removal of 5 bases from V and 9 bases from J, the junction contained 5 bases not matched to a gene. Here the CDR3 reads CASSRTGFRELFF. The CDR3 DNA reads TGTGCCAGCAGTAGGACAGGGTTCAGGGAGCTGTTTTTT.

The table lists this clonotype with many counts. This chain connects TRBV28 to TRBJ2-5; TRBD2 might be the D (6 bases). Germline CDR1 and CDR2: MDHEN and SYDVKM. The CDR3 sequence is 15 residues long. With 1 base removed from V and 4 bases from J, the gap between germline ends came to 13 bases. DNA of the CDR3: TGTGCCAGCAGTTTATTTGGTGGGAGGAGAGAGACCCAGTACTTC. Amino acid sequence: CASSLFGGRRETQYF.

This clonotype was observed a handful of times. The V call is TRBV2, the J call TRBJ2-7; D is unresolved. The CDR3 consists of 17 residues. Germline V gene sequence: CDR1 SNHLY, CDR2 FYNNEI. The ends were cut back, 6 bases at V and 0 bases at J, with 21 bases in the middle. CDR3 in amino acids: CASSQEWGSASSYEQYF. The DNA of the CDR3 is TGTGCCAGCAGCCAAGAGTGGGGATCGGCGAGCTCCTACGAGCAGTACTTC.

This clonotype was observed a few times. The chain combines TRBV9 with TRBJ2-2; a weak D match, TRBD2 (7 bases). V dropped 3 bases and J dropped 6 bases, with 18 bases sitting between them. Germline V gene lookup returns CDR1 SGDLS and CDR2 YYNGEE. The CDR3 is 16 residues long. The CDR3 region is CASSARGGRGAGELFF. CDR3 nucleotide sequence: TGTGCCAGCAGCGCGAGAGGGGGACGGGGGGCCGGGGAGCTGTTTTTT.

On this clonotype: One junction end disagrees with the germline gene, perhaps due to a read error. The chain employs TRBV7-7 and TRBJ2-5, with TRBD1 matching 11 bases. CDR3 length: 16 amino acids. Per germline, CDR1 SSHAT and CDR2 FNYEAQ (reference sequence). CDR3 sequence: CASSLSSGQGAETQYF. In nucleotides, the CDR3 is TGTGCTAGCAGCTTGAGTTCAGGACAGGGGGCTGAGACCCAGTACTTC. The variable domain in full, with the rest retrieved from reference TRBV7-7 and TRBJ2-5, is GAGVSQSPRYKVTKRGQDVTLRCDPISSHATLYWYQQALGQGPEFLTYFNYEAQPDKSGLPSDRFSAERPEGSISTLTIQRTEQRDSAMYRCASSLSSGQGAETQYFGPGTRLLVL.